Ten or more counts support the clone carrying this TCR beta chain. Its antigen is unidentified. The sample belongs to a study of neurological immune-mediated disorders. The V and J ends lost 6 bases and 9 bases respectively, with 17 bases between them. There are 13 residues in the CDR3. Each CDR3 protein gets one entry after TCRdb re-called the 5' RACE reads with MiXCR. The sample consists of roughly 80,000 distinct CDR3 sequences, about 9% of them appearing once. Overall study results and limits: In HTLV-1-associated myelopathy, TCR clonal expansion was greatest, and in multiple sclerosis it was least, below healthy controls.

The rearrangement links TRBV12-3 or TRBV12-4 to TRBJ1-2, with D possibly being TRBD1 (5 bases). The sequence came from a man aged 45-60 years in good health. Sequencing was performed on PBMCs. The CDR3 protein is CASSNPGPRRYTF. Written as DNA, the CDR3 is TGTGCCAGCAGCAATCCGGGACCTCGCCGCTACACCTTC.